This T cell receptor beta chain was captured in a study of blood T cells in healthy people across ages. Across the study: Using template switching, researchers captured about one barcoded beta molecule for each two T cells.

The use of a sample-barcoded 5' primer and a J-beta primer mix characterized a second PCR of roughly 6 to 12 cycles. All samples yielded 3 million or more CDR3-containing paired-end reads. One entry per CDR3 protein, called by TCRdb with MiXCR from the 5' RACE reads. The sample carries hundreds of thousands of distinct CDR3 sequences, about 25% recorded once. This clonotype was observed a handful of times. The sample also formed part of further work on T cells of mothers and their children. From that report: Biologically related mothers and children overlapped slightly more than unrelated pairs, a non-significant difference. No persistent microchimeric T cell clones were detected at approximately 90 clones per million clonotypes sensitivity.

Sequencing was carried out using blood. This TCR was recovered from a boy aged 10-17 years in good health.

CDR3 loop: CSVFSTAPGTEYF. CDR3 DNA sequence: TGCAGCGTGTTCTCGACGGCCCCCGGGACAGAATATTTT. The rearrangement joins TRBV29-1 to TRBJ1-3; 7 bases match TRBD1. Germline V gene sequence: CDR1 SQVTM, CDR2 ANQGSEA. This CDR3 has 13 residues. V gave up 6 bases and J gave up 15 bases; unmatched junction bases: 17.